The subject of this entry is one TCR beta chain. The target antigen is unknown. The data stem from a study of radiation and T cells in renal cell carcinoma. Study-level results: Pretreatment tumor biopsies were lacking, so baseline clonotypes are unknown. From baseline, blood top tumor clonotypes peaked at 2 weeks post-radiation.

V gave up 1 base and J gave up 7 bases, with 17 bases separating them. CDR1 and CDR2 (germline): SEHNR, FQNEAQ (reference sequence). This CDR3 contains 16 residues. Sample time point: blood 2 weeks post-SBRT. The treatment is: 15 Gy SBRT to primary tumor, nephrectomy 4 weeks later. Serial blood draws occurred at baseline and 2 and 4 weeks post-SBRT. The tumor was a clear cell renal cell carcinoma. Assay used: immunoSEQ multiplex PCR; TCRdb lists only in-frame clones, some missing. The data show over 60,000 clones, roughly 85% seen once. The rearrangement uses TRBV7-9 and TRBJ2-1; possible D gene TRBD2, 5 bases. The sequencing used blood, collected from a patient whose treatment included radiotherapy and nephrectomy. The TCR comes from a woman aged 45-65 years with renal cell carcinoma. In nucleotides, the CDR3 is TGTGCCAGCAGCTTAGTACCTCCAGATGGGGAGAATGAGCAGTTCTTC. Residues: CASSLVPPDGENEQFF.